This T cell receptor beta chain was identified in a study of blood T cell repertoires in COVID-19. Method: immunoSEQ multiplex PCR; TCRdb's copy keeps in-frame clones and lacks some. The sample has fewer than 250,000 clones; about 88% are singletons. Germline lookup yields CDR1 SGHVS and CDR2 FQNEAQ. The CDR3 covers 16 residues. The ends lost 1 base at V and 2 bases at J; junction bases unmatched: 5. The sequencing sample was made of peripheral blood. The V and J genes are TRBV7-8 and TRBJ2-7; 10 nucleotides agree with TRBD1. This clonotype was obtained from a human donor in a cohort sampled during active COVID-19. In DNA, the CDR3 is TGTGCCAGCAGCTTAGGGGGGACAGGGGCTGCCTACGAGCAGTACTTC. Protein: CASSLGGTGAAYEQYF.